This TCR beta chain is from a study of T cells in Graves' hyperthyroidism and ophthalmopathy. Whole-study findings and limits: Ophthalmopathy was predicted by the model a median of 6.5 months ahead of onset.

Ophthalmopathy cases scored 3 or more on the Clinical Activity Score and 4 or more on NOSPECS grade, with duration below 3 months. Regarding this clonotype: The antigen remains undetermined.

Using RNA transcripts as the source, TCR beta CDR3 regions were amplified. The HTBI primer set was used in a first-round RT-PCR of the TCR CDR3. TCRdb redid the calling of the multiplex PCR reads with MiXCR, one entry per CDR3 protein. Among about 460,000 distinct CDR3 sequences listed, approximately 23% were seen once. The clonotype was recovered from a woman aged 65 to 85 with Graves' ophthalmopathy. The sequencing sample was made of blood.

The CDR3 nucleotides read TGTGCCAGCAGCTTAGCCGACAGGGGGAATGGCTACACCTTC. Translated, it gives CASSLADRGNGYTF. The chain is built from TRBV7-9 and TRBJ1-2; 9 bases line up with TRBD1. Trimming cost V 0 bases and J 6 bases; bases outside gene matches: 2. The CDR3 consists of 14 residues. Germline V gene data show CDR1 as SEHNR and CDR2 as FQNEAQ (reference sequence). The whole variable domain, filled in from reference TRBV7-9 and TRBJ1-2, reads DTGVSQNPRHKITKRGQNVTFRCDPISEHNRLYWYRQTLGQGPEFLTYFQNEAQLEKSRLLSDRFSAERPKGSFSTLEIQRTEQGDSAMYLCASSLADRGNGYTFGSGTRLTVV.